This note documents a single TCR beta chain sequence. Random-hexamer reverse transcription was applied to 0.5 to 1 ug RNA. Across 54 Vbeta and 13 Jbeta, immunoSEQ multiplex PCR amplified TCR beta CDR3. TCRdb called the immunoSEQ multiplex PCR reads again in MiXCR, with one record for every CDR3 protein. There are about 21,000 distinct CDR3 sequences in the sample; about 92% occur only once, and about 0.29% lies in the top ten. The T cells that were sequenced for TCR beta were CD8+ and CD4+ cells from blood. The TEMRA cells underwent FACS enrichment, while the CD8+ and CD4+ T cells underwent negative isolation. V gave up 0 bases and J gave up 0 bases, with 7 bases separating them. The CDR3 has 15 residues. Germline loops: CDR1 LNHDA, CDR2 SQIVND (reference sequence). The data originate from a study of CD8 T cells in Susac syndrome.

The specimen sequenced was CD8+ T cells from PBMCs. The source is a human donor in good health. V and J are TRBV19 and TRBJ2-3, with D unresolved. CDR3 nucleotides: TGTGCCAGTAGTATAGACCATGACAGCACAGATACGCAGTATTTT. Its translation: CASSIDHDSTDTQYF.